Below are 22 T cell receptor beta chains sequenced from a single sample in a study of T cell repertoires in cytomegalovirus infection. TCRdb passed the reads through MiXCR, listing each CDR3 protein once. The data show around 180,000 distinct CDR3 sequences, 28% seen once. The sequenced material came from PBMCs. All receptors derive from a human donor in good health (CMV status not recorded). Some clones in this sample may be carry-over from other donors' samples.

Regarding this clonotype: Since a much larger clone is just one base distant, this may be a read error. V usage is TRBV7-2 and J usage is TRBJ2-2, with 15 bases identical to TRBD2. Germline loops: CDR1 SGHTA, CDR2 FQGNSA. CDR3 length: 18 residues. The CDR3 spells CASSPRTSGGAYTGELVF. CDR3 nucleotide sequence: TGTGCCAGCAGCCCAAGGACTAGCGGGGGGGCATACACCGGGGAGCTGGTTTTT.

V gene TRBV19 combines with J gene TRBJ1-5; possible D gene TRBD1, 6 bases. V was trimmed by 5 bases and J by 0 bases, leaving 11 bases between them. Germline V gene sequence: CDR1 LNHDA, CDR2 SQIVND (reference sequence). The CDR3 totals 15 residues. CDR3: CASSSDRYSNQPQHF. As DNA, the CDR3 is TGTGCCAGTAGTTCAGACAGGTATAGCAATCAGCCCCAGCATTTT.

The chain recombines TRBV12-3 or TRBV12-4 with TRBJ2-7; possibly TRBD1 for D (6 bases). The CDR3 extends over 15 amino acids. The V end was cut by 3 bases, the J end by 4 bases, with 16 bases between. The CDR3, as DNA: TGTGCCAGCAGTTTGAGACAGGCCCTACTTTACGAGCAGTACTTC. Its protein is CASSLRQALLYEQYF.

This clonotype showed up just a few times. An end of the junction does not agree with germline; a read error may underlie this. V and J are TRBV7-8 and TRBJ2-7; D is possibly TRBD1 (5 bases). Germline CDR1 reads SGHVS; CDR2 reads FQNEAQ. This CDR3 has 14 residues. The CDR3 is CANSFSQGSYEQYF. CDR3 nucleotides: TGTGCCAACAGCTTCTCGCAGGGCTCCTACGAGCAGTACTTC.

This clonotype occurred many times. The chain is built from TRBV7-2 and TRBJ1-2; D may be TRBD1 (5 bases). The CDR3 runs 12 residues. Germline lookup yields CDR1 SGHTA and CDR2 FQGNSA. V was cut by 5 bases and J by 2 bases, with 6 bases left in between. The CDR3 DNA sequence: TGTGCCAGCAGCAAGGGGAACTATGGCTACACCTTC. Protein product: CASSKGNYGYTF.

This clonotype appeared once. One end of the junction varies from germline; a read error may be responsible. The rearrangement joins TRBV11-3 to TRBJ1-1, with a possible D match to TRBD1 (5 bases). The CDR3 sequence is 14 residues long. Germline loops: CDR1 SGHNT, CDR2 YENEEA. The CDR3 DNA reads TGTGCCATCAGCTTAGGGACCCCGGGCACTGAAGCTTTCTTT. This sequence encodes CAISLGTPGTEAFF.

Concerning this clonotype: The germline gene is not matched at one end of the junction; a read error may be the cause. The chain has TRBV7-2 and TRBJ2-3, with D uncertain. The CDR3 is 13 amino acids. Germline CDR1 is SGHTA and CDR2 is FQGNSA. The DNA of the CDR3 is TGTGCCAGCATCTTAGTCCGGACAGATACGCAGTATTTT. Translation gives CASILVRTDTQYF. Filled out from reference TRBV7-2 and TRBJ2-3, the complete variable domain reads GAGVSQSPSNKVTEKGKDVELRCDPISGHTALYWYRQSLGQGLEFLIYFQGNSAPDKSGLPSDRFSAERTGGSVSTLTIQRTQQEDSAVYLCASILVRTDTQYFGPGTRLTVL.

This clonotype has just a few counts. The chain employs TRBV20-1 and TRBJ1-2, with a weak D call TRBD1 (5 bases). The V end was cut by 0 bases, the J end by 4 bases, with 9 bases between. There are 13 residues in the CDR3. CDR1 DFQATT and CDR2 SNEGSKA come from the germline V gene (reference sequence). CDR3 sequence: CSARDGAFYGYTF. The DNA of the CDR3 is TGCAGTGCTAGAGATGGGGCCTTCTATGGCTACACCTTC.

This chain uses TRBV2 with TRBJ2-1, with 8 positions matching TRBD2. After removal of 4 bases from V and 1 base from J, the junction contained 3 bases not matched to a gene. CDR1 is SNHLY and CDR2 is FYNNEI in the germline V gene. This CDR3 is built from 15 residues. The CDR3 reads CASSGLALSYNEQFF. CDR3 nucleotides: TGTGCCAGCAGTGGACTAGCGCTATCCTACAATGAGCAGTTCTTC.

This clonotype was detected only a few times. The chain carries TRBV7-2 and TRBJ2-7; D may be TRBD1 (5 bases). The germline gives CDR1 SGHTA, CDR2 FQGNSA. V was trimmed by 5 bases and J by 4 bases, leaving 15 bases between them. The CDR3 covers 14 residues. The CDR3 bases are TGTGCCAGCAGCCCCCAAGGGGATGGGTACGAGCAGTACTTC. Its translation is CASSPQGDGYEQYF.

This sequence joins TRBV6-1 and TRBJ2-1, with D possibly being TRBD1 or TRBD2 (5 bases each). The CDR3 totals 14 residues. CDR1 MNHNS and CDR2 SASEGT come from the germline V gene. With 5 bases removed from V and 5 bases from J, the gap between germline ends came to 13 bases. The CDR3 DNA reads as TGTGCCAGCAGTAAGGGACCACAGGACAATGAGCAGTTCTTC. Its protein product is CASSKGPQDNEQFF.

The chain is built from TRBV5-1 and TRBJ1-1, with TRBD1 matching 9 bases. The germline CDR1 and CDR2 sequences are SGHRS and YFSETQ. The CDR3 covers 15 residues. V lost 3 bases and J lost 2; bases outside the gene matches: 5. CDR3 in amino acids: CASSYQQGANTEAFF. The CDR3, as DNA: TGCGCCAGCAGCTATCAACAGGGGGCAAACACTGAAGCTTTCTTT.

This chain links TRBV6-2 or TRBV6-3 with TRBJ2-7; possibly TRBD1 for D (5 bases). V lost 2 bases, J lost 5 bases, and 10 bases lay in between. Germline CDR1 reads MNHEY; CDR2 reads SVGEGT. This CDR3 comprises 13 residues. In DNA, the CDR3 is TGTGCCAGCAGTTACGGTAGGGGCAACGAGCAGTACTTC. It codes for CASSYGRGNEQYF.

This clonotype was counted only a few times. The chain has TRBV15 and TRBJ2-1; perhaps TRBD2 as D (6 bases). The CDR3 spans 14 residues. Germline V lookup: CDR1 LNHNV, CDR2 YYDKDF (reference sequence). Trimming left V 0 bases short and J 5 bases short, with 8 bases between. This CDR3 reads CATSRDGGNNEQFF. CDR3 in DNA: TGTGCCACCAGCAGAGACGGCGGGAACAATGAGCAGTTCTTC.

The CDR3 protein is CASSFEAGIGNTIYF. CDR3 bases: TGTGCCAGCAGCTTTGAAGCGGGGATCGGAAACACCATATATTTT. The rearrangement links TRBV11-2 to TRBJ1-3; D gene uncertain. CDR3 length: 15 residues. Germline V lookup: CDR1 SGHAT, CDR2 FQNNGV. Between the trimmed V and J ends, which lost 3 bases and 4 bases, there was a span of 13 bases.

The rearrangement uses TRBV14 and TRBJ2-1; D possibly corresponds to TRBD1 (5 bases). Germline V lookup: CDR1 SGHDN, CDR2 FVKESK. This CDR3 contains 15 residues. V was trimmed by 3 bases and J by 2 bases, leaving 11 bases between them. The CDR3 region has the DNA TGTGCCAGCAGCCAGGGGCTATCCACCTACAATGAGCAGTTCTTC. Translation: CASSQGLSTYNEQFF.

The V and J genes are TRBV29-1 and TRBJ2-3; D is ambiguous. The CDR3 has 11 amino acids. Germline CDR1 reads SQVTM; CDR2 reads ANQGSEA. Between the trimmed V and J ends, which lost 6 bases and 4 bases, there was a span of 8 bases. The chain's CDR3 is CSVTGADTQYF. For the CDR3, the DNA is TGCAGCGTGACCGGCGCAGATACGCAGTATTTT.

The V gene is TRBV7-9, the J gene TRBJ1-1, with TRBD1 as a possible D gene (6 bases). CDR3 length: 14 amino acids. V lost 7 bases and J lost 6, with 18 bases in between. The germline V gene encodes CDR1 SEHNR and CDR2 FQNEAQ (reference sequence). CDR3 amino acids: CASTLGGPVAEAFF. CDR3 nucleotide sequence: TGTGCCAGCACTCTAGGGGGGCCGGTAGCTGAAGCTTTCTTT.

The V and J genes are TRBV5-1 and TRBJ1-1, with D unresolved. The CDR3 sequence is 13 residues long. The V and J ends lost 0 bases and 6 bases respectively, with 9 bases between them. Germline V gives CDR1 SGHRS, CDR2 YFSETQ. The CDR3 loop reads CASSLGIPPEAFF. The CDR3 DNA is TGCGCCAGCAGCTTGGGTATCCCCCCTGAAGCTTTCTTT. Combining the CDR3 with reference TRBV5-1 and TRBJ1-1 gives the whole variable domain KAGVTQTPRYLIKTRGQQVTLSCSPISGHRSVSWYQQTPGQGLQFLFEYFSETQRNKGNFPGRFSGRQFSNSRSEMNVSTLELGDSALYLCASSLGIPPEAFFGQGTRLTVV.

This clonotype has a count of ten or more. The chain uses TRBV7-9 and TRBJ1-1; D not certain. This CDR3 is 14 amino acids long. Germline CDR1 is SEHNR and CDR2 is FQNEAQ (reference sequence). The ends were cut back, 8 bases at V and 5 bases at J, with 18 bases in the middle. The CDR3 DNA reads as TGTGCCAGCGCAGCTTATGGGGAGGAGACTGAAGCTTTCTTT. Translation: CASAAYGEETEAFF.

The rearrangement joins TRBV28 to TRBJ1-2; unclear D gene. With 6 bases removed from V and 8 bases from J, the gap between germline ends came to 22 bases. The CDR3 totals 15 residues. Germline-derived CDR1 and CDR2 are MDHEN and SYDVKM. CDR3 sequence reads: CASSPEGISLRGYTF. In nucleotides, the CDR3 is TGTGCCAGCAGCCCCGAGGGTATAAGCCTTCGCGGCTACACCTTC.

There are a few counts of this clonotype. V is TRBV6-6 and J is TRBJ1-5, with TRBD1 as a possible D gene (5 bases). This CDR3 comprises 15 residues. V lost 6 bases and J 4 bases, leaving 16 bases between the germline ends. Germline-derived CDR1 and CDR2 are MNHNY and SVGAGI (reference sequence). Here the CDR3 DNA reads TGTGCCAGCAGCCCTGAGGGGAGTGGGAATCAGCCCCAGCATTTT. This codes for CASSPEGSGNQPQHF.